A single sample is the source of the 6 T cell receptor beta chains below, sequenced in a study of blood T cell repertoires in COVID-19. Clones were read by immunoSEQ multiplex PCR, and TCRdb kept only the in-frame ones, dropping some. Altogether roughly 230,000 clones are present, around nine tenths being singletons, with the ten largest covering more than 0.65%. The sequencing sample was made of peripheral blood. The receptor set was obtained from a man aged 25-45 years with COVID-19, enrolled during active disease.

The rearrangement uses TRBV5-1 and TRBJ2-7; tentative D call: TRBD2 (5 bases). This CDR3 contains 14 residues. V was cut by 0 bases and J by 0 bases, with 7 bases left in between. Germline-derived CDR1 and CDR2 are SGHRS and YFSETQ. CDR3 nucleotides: TGCGCCAGCAGCTTGGAAGGGAGCTCCTACGAGCAGTACTTC. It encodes CASSLEGSSYEQYF.

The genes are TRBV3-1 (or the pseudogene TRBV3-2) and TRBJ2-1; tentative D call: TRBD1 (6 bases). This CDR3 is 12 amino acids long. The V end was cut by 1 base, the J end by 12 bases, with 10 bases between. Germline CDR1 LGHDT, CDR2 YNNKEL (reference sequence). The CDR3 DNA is TGTGCCAGCAGCCAAGCGGAGACAGGGCAGTTCTTC. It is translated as CASSQAETGQFF.

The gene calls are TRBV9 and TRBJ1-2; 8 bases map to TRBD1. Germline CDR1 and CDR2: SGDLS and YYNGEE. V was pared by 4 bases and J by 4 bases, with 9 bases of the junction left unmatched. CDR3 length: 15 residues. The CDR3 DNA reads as TGTGCCAGCAGCAGCCGGACAGGGTTCACCTATGGCTACACCTTC. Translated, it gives CASSSRTGFTYGYTF.

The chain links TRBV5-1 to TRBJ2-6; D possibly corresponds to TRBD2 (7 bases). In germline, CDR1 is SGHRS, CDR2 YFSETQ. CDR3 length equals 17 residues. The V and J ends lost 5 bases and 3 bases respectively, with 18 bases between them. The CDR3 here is CASSPGRGAIGANVLTF. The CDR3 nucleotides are TGCGCCAGCAGTCCTGGACGGGGGGCGATTGGGGCCAACGTCCTGACTTTC.

The CDR3 DNA reads TGCGCCAGCAAAGCCTCCGGACTAGCGGCAGATACGCAGTATTTT. Translated, it gives CASKASGLAADTQYF. The chain couples TRBV5-1 to TRBJ2-3, with 10 bases matching TRBD2. V was clipped by 6 bases and J by 4 bases; unmatched bases: 8. CDR3 length: 15 amino acids. Germline V gene data show CDR1 as SGHRS and CDR2 as YFSETQ.

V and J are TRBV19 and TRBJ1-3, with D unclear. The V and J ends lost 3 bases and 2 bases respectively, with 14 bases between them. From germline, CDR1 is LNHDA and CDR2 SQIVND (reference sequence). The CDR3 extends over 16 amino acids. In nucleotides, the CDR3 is TGTGCCAGTAGTATTGCGACCGGGAAACCTGGAAACACCATATATTTT. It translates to CASSIATGKPGNTIYF.